This note documents a single T cell receptor (beta chain) sequence. Its antigen is unknown. The data stem from a study of CD8+ T cells in alopecia areata. Regarding treatment: oral pan-JAK inhibitor, 5-10 mg twice daily. Looked up from germline, CDR1 is LNHDA and CDR2 is SQIVND (reference sequence). CDR3 size: 11 residues. The V gene lost 5 bases and the J gene lost 4 bases, with 5 bases spanning the gap. Study observations and caveats: In patients, TCRs were shared less clearly than in mice, and HLA may possibly be involved.

As the sequencing template, cDNA was produced by extracting RNA and reverse transcribing it. Some clones are missing from TCRdb's copy, which holds only in-frame ones; the method was immunoSEQ multiplex PCR. The sample lists over 70,000 clones; approximately 64% were seen once. This sequence joins TRBV19 and TRBJ1-1, with unresolved D. The receptor's source is a human donor with alopecia areata. Material: CD8+ T cells sorted from blood, obtained at week 24, from a patient treated with tofacitinib. The DNA for the CDR3 is TGTGCCAGTAGTCCCGGCACTGAAGCTTTCTTT. Amino acids: CASSPGTEAFF. Full variable domain (missing parts from reference TRBV19 and TRBJ1-1): DGGITQSPKYLFRKEGQNVTLSCEQNLNHDAMYWYRQDPGQGLRLIYYSQIVNDFQKGDIAEGYSVSREKKESFPLTVTSAQKNPTAFYLCASSPGTEAFFGQGTRLTVV.